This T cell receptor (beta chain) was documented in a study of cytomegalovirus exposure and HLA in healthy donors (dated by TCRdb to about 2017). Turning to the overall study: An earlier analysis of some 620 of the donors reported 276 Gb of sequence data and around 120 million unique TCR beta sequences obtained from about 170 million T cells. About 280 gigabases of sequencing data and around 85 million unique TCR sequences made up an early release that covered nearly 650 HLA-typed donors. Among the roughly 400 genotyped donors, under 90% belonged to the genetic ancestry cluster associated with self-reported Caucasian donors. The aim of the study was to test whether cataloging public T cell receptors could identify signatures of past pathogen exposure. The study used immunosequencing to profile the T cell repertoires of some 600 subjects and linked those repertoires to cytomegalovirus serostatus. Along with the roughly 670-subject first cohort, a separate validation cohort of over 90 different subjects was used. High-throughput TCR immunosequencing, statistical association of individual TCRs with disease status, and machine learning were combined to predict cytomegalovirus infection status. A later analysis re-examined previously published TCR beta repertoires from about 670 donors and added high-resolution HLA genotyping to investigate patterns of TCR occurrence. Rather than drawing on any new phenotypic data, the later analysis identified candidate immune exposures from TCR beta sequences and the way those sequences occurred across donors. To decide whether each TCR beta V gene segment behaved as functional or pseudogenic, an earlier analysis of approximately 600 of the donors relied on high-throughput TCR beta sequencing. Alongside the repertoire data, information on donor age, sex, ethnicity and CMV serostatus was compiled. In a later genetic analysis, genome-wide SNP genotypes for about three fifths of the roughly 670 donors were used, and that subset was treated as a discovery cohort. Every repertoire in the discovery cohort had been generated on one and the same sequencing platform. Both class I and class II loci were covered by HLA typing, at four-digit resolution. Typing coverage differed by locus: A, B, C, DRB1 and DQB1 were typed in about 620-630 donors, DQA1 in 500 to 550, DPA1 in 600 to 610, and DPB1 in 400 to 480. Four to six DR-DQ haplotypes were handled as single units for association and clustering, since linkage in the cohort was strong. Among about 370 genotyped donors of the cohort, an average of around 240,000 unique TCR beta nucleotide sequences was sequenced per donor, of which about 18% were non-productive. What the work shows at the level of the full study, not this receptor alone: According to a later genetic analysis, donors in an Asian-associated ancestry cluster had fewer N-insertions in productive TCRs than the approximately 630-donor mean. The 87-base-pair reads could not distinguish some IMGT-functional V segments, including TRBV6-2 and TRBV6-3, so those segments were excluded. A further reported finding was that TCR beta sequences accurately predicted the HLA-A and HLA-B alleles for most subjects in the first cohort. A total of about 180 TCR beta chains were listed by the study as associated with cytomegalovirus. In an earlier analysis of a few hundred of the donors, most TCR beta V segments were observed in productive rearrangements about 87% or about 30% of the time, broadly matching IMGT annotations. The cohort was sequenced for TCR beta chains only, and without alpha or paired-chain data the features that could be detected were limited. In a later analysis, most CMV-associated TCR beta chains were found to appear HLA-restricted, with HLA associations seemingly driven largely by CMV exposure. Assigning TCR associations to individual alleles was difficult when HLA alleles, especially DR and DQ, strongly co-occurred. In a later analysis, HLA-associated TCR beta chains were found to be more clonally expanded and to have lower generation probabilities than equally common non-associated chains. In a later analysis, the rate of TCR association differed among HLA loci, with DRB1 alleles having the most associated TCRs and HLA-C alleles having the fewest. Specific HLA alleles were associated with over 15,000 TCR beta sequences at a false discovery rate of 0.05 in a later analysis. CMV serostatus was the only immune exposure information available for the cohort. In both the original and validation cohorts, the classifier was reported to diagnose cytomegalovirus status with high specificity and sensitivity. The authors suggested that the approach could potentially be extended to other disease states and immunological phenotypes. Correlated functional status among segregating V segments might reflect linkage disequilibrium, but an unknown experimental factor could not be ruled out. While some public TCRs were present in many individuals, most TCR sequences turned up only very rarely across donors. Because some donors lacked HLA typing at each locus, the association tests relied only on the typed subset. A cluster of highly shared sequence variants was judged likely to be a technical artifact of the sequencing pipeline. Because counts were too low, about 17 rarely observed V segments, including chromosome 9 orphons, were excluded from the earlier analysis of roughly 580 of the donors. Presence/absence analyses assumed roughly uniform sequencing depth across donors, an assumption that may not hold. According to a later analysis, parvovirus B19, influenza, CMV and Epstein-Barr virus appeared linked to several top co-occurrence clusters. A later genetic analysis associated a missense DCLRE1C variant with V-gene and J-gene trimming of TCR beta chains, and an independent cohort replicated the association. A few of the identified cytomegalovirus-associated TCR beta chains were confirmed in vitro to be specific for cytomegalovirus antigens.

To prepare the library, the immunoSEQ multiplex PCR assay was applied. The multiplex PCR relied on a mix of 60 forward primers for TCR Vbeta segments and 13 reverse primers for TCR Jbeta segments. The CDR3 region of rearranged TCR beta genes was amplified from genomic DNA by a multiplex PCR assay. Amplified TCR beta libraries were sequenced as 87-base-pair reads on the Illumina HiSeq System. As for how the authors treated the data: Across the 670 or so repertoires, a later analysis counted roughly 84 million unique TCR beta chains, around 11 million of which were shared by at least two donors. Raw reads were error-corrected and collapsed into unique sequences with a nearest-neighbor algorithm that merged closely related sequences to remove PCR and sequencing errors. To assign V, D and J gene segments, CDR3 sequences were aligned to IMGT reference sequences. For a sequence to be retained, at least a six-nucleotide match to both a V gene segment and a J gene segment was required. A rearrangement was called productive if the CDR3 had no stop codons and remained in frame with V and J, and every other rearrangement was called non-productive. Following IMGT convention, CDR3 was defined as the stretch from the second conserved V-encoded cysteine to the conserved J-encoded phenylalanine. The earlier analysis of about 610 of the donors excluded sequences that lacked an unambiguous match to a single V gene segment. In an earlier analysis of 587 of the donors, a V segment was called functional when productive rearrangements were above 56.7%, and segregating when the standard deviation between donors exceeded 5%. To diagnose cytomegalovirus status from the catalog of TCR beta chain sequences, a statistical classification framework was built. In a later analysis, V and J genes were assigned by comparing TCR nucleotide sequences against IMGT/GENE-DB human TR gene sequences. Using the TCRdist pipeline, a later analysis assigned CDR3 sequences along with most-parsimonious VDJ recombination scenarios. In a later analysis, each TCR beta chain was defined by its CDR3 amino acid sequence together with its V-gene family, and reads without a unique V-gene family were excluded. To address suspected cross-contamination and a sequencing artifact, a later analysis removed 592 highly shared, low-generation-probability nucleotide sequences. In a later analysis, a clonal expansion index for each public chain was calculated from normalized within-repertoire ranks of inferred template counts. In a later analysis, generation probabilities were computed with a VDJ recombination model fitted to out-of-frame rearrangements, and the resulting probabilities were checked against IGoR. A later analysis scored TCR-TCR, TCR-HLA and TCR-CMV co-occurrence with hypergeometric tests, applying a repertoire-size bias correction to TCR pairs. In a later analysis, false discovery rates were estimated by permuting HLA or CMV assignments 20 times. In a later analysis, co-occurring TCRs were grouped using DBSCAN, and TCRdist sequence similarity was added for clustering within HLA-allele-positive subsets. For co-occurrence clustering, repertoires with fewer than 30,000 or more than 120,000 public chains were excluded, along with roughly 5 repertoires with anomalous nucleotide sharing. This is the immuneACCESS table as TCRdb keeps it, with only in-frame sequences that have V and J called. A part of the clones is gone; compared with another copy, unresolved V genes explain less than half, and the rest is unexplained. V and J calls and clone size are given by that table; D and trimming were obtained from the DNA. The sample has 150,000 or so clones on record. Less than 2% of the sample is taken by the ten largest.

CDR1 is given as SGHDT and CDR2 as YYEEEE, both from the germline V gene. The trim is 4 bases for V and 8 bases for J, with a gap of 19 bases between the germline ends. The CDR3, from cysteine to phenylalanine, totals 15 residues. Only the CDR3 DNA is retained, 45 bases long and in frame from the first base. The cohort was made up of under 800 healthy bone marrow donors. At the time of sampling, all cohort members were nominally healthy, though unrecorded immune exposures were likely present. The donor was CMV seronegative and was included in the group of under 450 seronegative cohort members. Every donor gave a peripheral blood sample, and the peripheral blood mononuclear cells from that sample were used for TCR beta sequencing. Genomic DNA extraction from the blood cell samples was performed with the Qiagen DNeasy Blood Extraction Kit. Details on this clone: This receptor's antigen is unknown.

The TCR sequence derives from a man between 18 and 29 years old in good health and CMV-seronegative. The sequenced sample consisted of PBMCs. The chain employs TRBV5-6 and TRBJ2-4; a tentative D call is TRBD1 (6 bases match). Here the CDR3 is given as CASSREPTGSDIQYF. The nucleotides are TGTGCCAGCAGCAGGGAACCCACAGGGTCGGACATTCAGTACTTC.